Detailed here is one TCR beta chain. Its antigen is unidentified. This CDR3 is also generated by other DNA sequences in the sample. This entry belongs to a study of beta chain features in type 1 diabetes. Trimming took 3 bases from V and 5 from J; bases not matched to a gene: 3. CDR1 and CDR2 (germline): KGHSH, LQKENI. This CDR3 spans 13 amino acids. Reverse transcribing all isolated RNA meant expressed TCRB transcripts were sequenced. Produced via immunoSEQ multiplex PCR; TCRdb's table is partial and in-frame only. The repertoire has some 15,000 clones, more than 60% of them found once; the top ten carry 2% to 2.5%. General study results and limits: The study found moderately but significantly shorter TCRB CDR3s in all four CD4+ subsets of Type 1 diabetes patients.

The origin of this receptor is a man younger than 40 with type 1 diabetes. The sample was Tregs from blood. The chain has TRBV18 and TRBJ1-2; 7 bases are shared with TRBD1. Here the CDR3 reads CASSPDREYGYTF. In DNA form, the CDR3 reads TGTGCCAGCTCACCTGACAGGGAATATGGCTACACCTTC.